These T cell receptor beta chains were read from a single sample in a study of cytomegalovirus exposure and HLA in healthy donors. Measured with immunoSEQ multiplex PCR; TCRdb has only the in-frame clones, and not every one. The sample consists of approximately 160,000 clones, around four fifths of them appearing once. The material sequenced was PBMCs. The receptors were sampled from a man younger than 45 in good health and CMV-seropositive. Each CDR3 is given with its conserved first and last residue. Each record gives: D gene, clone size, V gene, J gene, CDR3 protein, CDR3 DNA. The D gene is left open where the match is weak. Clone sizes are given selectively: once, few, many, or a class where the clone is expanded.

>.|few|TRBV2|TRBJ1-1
CAGGANTEAFF
TGTGCCGGGGGGGCAAACACTGAAGCTTTCTTT
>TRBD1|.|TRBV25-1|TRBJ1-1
CASSEAGTGNTEAFF
TGTGCCAGCAGTGAAGCCGGGACAGGGAACACTGAAGCTTTCTTT
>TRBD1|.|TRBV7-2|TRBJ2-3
CASSTRQGSYTDTQYF
TGTGCCAGCAGCACAAGACAGGGTTCGTACACAGATACGCAGTATTTT
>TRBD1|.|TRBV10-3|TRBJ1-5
CASGQSYSNQPQHF
TGTGCCTCGGGACAGAGCTATAGCAATCAGCCCCAGCATTTT
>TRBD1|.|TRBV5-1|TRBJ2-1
CATWGTGRSNEQFF
TGCGCGACTTGGGGGACAGGTAGAAGCAATGAGCAGTTCTTC
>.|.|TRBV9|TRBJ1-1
CASSAVGGNTEAFF
TGTGCCAGCAGCGCCGTCGGGGGAAATACTGAAGCTTTCTTT
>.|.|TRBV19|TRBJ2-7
CASSIAGRGEYEQYF
TGTGCCAGTAGTATCGCGGGCAGGGGTGAGTACGAGCAGTACTTC
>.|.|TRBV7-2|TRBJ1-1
CASSWDQGTEAFF
TGTGCCAGCAGCTGGGACCAGGGGACTGAAGCTTTCTTT
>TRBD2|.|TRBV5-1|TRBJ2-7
CASSPLGLAVSSYEQYF
TGCGCCAGCAGCCCGTTAGGACTAGCGGTTTCCTCCTACGAGCAGTACTTC
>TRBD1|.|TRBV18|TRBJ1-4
CASSPGTGREKLFF
TGTGCCAGCTCGCCCGGGACAGGGCGTGAAAAACTGTTTTTT
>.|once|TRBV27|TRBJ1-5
CASSPSQGDSNQPQHF
TGTGCCAGCAGTCCTTCACAGGGCGATAGCAATCAGCCCCAGCATTTT
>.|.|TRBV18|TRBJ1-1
CASSLRTDTEAFF
TGTGCCAGCTCACTCCGTACTGACACTGAAGCTTTCTTT
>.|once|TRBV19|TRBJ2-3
CASSKGAPGLSTDTQYF
TGTGCCAGTAGTAAGGGGGCCCCGGGACTTAGCACAGATACGCAGTATTTT
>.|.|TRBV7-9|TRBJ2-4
CASLSFEAKNIQYF
TGTGCCAGTCTCTCCTTTGAGGCCAAAAACATTCAGTACTTC
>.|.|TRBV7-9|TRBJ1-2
CASSMGRGQVFYGYTF
TGTGCCAGCAGCATGGGGAGGGGCCAGGTATTCTATGGCTACACCTTC
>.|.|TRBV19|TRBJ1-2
CASSIRGGENGYTF
TGTGCCAGTAGTATACGAGGAGGGGAGAATGGCTACACCTTC
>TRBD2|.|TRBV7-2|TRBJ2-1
CASSLVAGGPNEQFF
TGTGCCAGCAGCTTAGTAGCGGGGGGCCCCAATGAGCAGTTCTTC
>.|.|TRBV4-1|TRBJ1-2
CASSQDPRENYGYTF
TGCGCCAGCAGCCAAGACCCGAGGGAGAACTATGGCTACACCTTC
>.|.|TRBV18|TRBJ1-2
CASSPPPGDKIDTF
TGTGCCAGCTCACCACCCCCAGGGGATAAAATCGACACCTTC
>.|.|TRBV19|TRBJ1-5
CASIGGRGGNQPQHF
TGTGCCAGTATCGGGGGGCGGGGAGGCAATCAGCCCCAGCATTTT
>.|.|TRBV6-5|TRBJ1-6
CASSYGASSYNSPLHF
TGTGCCAGCAGTTACGGGGCGAGCTCCTATAATTCACCCCTCCACTTT
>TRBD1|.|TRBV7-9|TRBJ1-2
CASSSTGGPNYGYTF
TGTGCCAGCAGCTCCACAGGGGGCCCTAACTATGGCTACACCTTC
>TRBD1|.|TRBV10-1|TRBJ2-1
CASGTGRTYNEQFF
TGCGCCAGCGGGACAGGGAGAACCTACAATGAGCAGTTCTTC
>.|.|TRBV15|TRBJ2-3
CATSRDPLSTDTQYF
TGTGCCACCAGCAGAGATCCCCTCAGCACAGATACGCAGTATTTT
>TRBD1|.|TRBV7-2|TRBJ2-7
CASSVRDREPYEQYF
TGTGCCAGCAGCGTCCGGGACAGGGAGCCCTACGAGCAGTACTTC
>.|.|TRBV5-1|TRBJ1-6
CASSWDFSYNSPLHF
TGCGCCAGCAGCTGGGACTTCTCCTATAATTCACCCCTCCACTTT